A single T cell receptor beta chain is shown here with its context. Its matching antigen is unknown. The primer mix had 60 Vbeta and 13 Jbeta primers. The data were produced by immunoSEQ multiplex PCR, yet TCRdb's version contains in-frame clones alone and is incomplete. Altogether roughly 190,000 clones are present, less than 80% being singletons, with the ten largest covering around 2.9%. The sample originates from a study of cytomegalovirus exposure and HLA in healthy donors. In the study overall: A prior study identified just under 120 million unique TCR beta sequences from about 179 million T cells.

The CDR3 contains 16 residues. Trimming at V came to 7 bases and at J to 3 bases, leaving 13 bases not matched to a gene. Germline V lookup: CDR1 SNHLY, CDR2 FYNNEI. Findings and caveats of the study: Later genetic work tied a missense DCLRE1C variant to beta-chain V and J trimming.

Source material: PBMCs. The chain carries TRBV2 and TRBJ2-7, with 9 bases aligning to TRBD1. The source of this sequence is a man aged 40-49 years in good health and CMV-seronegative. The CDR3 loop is CASTLEQGATRYEQYF. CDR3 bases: TGTGCCAGCACTCTGGAACAGGGGGCGACCCGCTACGAGCAGTACTTC.